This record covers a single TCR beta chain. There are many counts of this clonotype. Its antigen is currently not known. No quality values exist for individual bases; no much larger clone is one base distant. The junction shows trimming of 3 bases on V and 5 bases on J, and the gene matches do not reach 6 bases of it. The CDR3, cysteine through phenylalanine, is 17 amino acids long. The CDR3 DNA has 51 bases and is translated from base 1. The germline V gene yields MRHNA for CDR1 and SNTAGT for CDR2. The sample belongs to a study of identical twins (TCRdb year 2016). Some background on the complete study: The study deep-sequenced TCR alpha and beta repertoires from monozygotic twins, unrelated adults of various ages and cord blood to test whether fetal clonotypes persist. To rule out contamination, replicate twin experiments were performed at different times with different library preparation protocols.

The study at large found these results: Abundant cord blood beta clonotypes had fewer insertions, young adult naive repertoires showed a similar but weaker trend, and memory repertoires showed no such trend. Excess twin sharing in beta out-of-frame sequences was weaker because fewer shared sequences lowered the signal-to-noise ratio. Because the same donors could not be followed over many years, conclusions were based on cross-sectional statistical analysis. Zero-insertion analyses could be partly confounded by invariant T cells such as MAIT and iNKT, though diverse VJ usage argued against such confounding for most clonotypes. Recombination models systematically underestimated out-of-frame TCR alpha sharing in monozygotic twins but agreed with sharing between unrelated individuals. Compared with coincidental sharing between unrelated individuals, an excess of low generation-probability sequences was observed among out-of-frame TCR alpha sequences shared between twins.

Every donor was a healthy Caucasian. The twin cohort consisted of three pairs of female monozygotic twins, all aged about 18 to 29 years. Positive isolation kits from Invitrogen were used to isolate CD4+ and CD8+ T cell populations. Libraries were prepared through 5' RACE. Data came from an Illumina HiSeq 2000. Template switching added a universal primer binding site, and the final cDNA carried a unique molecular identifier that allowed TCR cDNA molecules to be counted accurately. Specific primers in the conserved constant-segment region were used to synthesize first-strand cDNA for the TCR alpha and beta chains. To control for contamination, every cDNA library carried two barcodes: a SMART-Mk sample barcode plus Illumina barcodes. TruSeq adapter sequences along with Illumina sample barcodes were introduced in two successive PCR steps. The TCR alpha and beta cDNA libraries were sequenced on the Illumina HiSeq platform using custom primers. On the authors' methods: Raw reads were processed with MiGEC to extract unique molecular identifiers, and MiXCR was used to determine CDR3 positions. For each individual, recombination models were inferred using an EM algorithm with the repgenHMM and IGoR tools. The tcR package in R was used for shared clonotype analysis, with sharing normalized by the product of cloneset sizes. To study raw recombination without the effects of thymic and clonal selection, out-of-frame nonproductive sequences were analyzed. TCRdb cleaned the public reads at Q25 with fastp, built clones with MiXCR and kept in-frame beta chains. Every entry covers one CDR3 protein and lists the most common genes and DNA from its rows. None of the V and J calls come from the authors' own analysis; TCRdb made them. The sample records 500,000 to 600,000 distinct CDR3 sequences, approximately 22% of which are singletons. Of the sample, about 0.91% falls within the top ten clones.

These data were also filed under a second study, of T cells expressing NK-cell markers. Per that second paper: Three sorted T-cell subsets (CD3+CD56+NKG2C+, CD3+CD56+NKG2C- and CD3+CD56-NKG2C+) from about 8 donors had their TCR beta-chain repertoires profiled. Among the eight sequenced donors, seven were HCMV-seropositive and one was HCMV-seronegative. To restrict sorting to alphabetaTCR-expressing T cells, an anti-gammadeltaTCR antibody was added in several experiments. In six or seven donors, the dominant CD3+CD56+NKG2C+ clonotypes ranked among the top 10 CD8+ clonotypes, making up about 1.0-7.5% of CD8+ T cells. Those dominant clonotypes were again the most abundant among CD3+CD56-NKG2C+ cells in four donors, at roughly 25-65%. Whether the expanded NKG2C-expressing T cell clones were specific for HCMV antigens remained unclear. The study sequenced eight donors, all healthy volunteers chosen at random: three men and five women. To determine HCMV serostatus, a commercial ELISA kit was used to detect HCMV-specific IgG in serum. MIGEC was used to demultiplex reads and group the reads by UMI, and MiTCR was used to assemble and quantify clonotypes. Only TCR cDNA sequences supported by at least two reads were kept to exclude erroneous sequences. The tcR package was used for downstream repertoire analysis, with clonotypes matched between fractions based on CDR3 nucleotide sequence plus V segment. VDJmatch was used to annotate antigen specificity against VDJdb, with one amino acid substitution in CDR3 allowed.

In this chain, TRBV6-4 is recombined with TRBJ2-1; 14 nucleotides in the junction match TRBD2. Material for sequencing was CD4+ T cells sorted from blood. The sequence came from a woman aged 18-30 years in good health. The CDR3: CASSERLAGGPHNEQFF. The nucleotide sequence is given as TGTGCCAGCAGTGAGAGACTAGCGGGAGGGCCCCACAATGAGCAGTTCTTC.